This TCR beta chain was identified in a study of blood T cell repertoires in COVID-19. Clones were read by immunoSEQ multiplex PCR, and TCRdb kept only the in-frame ones, dropping some. This repertoire shows approximately 310,000 clones, 75% to 90% found once; its top ten account for about 1.9%. CDR3 length equals 13 residues. Germline V gene lookup returns CDR1 LGHNT and CDR2 FRNRAP. Trimming cost V 9 bases and J 4 bases, with 13 bases left between them. The material sequenced was PBMCs or T cells enriched from blood (not recorded which). The chain employs TRBV12-5 and TRBJ1-3; TRBD1 is a possible D gene (6 bases). This receptor was obtained from a woman between 25 and 40 years old who had been exposed to COVID-19. The CDR3 spells CARDNGQGNTIYF. The CDR3 DNA follows: TGTGCTAGGGACAACGGACAGGGAAACACCATATATTTT.